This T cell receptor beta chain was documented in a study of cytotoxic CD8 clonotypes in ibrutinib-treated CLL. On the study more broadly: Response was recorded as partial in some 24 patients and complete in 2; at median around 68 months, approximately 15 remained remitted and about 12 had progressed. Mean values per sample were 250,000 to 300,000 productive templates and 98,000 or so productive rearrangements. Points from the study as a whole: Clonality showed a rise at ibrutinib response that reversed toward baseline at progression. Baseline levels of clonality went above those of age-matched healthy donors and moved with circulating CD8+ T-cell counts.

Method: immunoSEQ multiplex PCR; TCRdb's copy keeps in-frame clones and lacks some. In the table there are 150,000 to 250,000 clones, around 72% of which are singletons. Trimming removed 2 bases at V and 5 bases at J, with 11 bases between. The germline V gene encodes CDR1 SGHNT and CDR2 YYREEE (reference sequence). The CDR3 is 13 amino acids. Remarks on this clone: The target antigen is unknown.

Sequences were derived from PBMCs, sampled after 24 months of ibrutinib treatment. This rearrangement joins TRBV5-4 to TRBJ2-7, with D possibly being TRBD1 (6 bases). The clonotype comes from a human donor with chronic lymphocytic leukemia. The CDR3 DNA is TGTGCCAGCAGCTTTCAGGGGAGCAACGAGCAGTACTTC. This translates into CASSFQGSNEQYF.